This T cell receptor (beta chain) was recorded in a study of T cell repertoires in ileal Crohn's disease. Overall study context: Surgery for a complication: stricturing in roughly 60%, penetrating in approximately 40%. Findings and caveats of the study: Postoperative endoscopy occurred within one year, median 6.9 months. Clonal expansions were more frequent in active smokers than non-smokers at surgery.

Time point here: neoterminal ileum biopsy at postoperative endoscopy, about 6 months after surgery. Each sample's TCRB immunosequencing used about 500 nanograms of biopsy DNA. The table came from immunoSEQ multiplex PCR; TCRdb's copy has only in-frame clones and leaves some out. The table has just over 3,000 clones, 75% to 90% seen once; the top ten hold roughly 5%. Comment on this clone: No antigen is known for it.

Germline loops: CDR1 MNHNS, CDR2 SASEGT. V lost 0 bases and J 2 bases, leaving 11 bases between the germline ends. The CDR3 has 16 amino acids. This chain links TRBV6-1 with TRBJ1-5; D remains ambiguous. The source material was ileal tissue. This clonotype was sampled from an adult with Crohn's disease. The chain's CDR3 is CASSEARDKGNQPQHF. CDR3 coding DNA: TGTGCCAGCAGTGAAGCGCGGGATAAGGGCAATCAGCCCCAGCATTTT.